Listed below are T cell receptor beta chains from one sample, sequenced in a study of cytomegalovirus exposure and HLA in healthy donors. Sequenced by immunoSEQ multiplex PCR; TCRdb stores in-frame clones only, minus some. The sample includes more than 250,000 clones, 80% to 90% of them seen just once. Source material: PBMCs. These receptors were taken from a young woman in good health and CMV-seronegative. CDR3s include the opening cysteine and the closing phenylalanine or tryptophan.

j_call: TRBJ2-7
v_call: TRBV27
cdr3_aa: CASSSDRFNEQYF

j_call: TRBJ1-3
v_call: TRBV9
cdr3_aa: CASSLRTGSLSGNTIYF

j_call: TRBJ2-1
v_call: TRBV6-5
cdr3_aa: CASSYSAGVSANEQFF

j_call: TRBJ2-4
v_call: TRBV5-1
cdr3_aa: CASSTTTQGNIQYF

j_call: TRBJ2-1
v_call: TRBV2
cdr3_aa: CASTPGGGLADNEQFF

j_call: TRBJ1-1
v_call: TRBV25-1
cdr3_aa: CASSEWGDRGRDTEAFF

j_call: TRBJ2-5
v_call: TRBV7-8
cdr3_aa: CASSLAGINQETQYF

j_call: TRBJ2-6
v_call: TRBV18
cdr3_aa: CASSTGSGANVLTF

j_call: TRBJ2-3
v_call: TRBV27
cdr3_aa: CASTLSTDTQYF

j_call: TRBJ1-5
v_call: TRBV28
cdr3_aa: CASSPPPGNNQPQHF

j_call: TRBJ1-2
v_call: TRBV28
cdr3_aa: CASRPRDTYYGYTF

j_call: TRBJ2-7
v_call: TRBV4-3
cdr3_aa: CASSQGEGAYEQYF

j_call: TRBJ2-1
v_call: TRBV9
cdr3_aa: CASSVGQRTYNEQFF

j_call: TRBJ2-7
v_call: TRBV13
cdr3_aa: CASSLLSRRGLYEQYF